These 3 T cell receptor beta chains came from one sample sequenced in a study of regulatory T cells in long-lasting Graves disease. The sample's time point: newly diagnosed GD, antithyroid drugs for less than 3 months. PBMCs were the source of the RNA used for TCR sequencing. The TCR beta library used iRepertoire HTBI primers with Arm-PCR amplification of CDR3. One entry per CDR3 protein results from TCRdb running MiXCR on the multiplex PCR reads. The profile covers over 500,000 distinct CDR3 sequences, with about 16% appearing a single time and about 12% taken by the ten largest. The same sample was also used in a study of T cells in Graves' hyperthyroidism and ophthalmopathy.

Sequenced here: peripheral blood mononuclear cells (PBMCs), sampled at new diagnosis, from a patient treated with antithyroid drugs. Receptors were obtained from a man aged 18 to 30 with Graves disease.

This clonotype was seen ten or more times. The V and J genes are TRBV19 and TRBJ2-7; 7 positions match TRBD1. V shed 4 bases, J shed 5 bases, and the junction held 8 bases outside the gene matches. The CDR3 sequence is 14 residues long. The V gene's germline CDR1 is LNHDA and CDR2 SQIVND (reference sequence). This CDR3 reads CASSRARGMNEQYF. DNA for the CDR3: TGTGCCAGTAGTAGGGCCAGGGGGATGAACGAGCAGTACTTC.

This clonotype was found a few times. A read error may account for a junction end that differs from germline. The CDR3 DNA sequence: TGTGCCAGCAGCACCCCACAAGAGACCCTGTACTTC. It yields the protein CASSTPQETLYF. The chain is built from TRBV7-2 and TRBJ2-5; no firm D call. Germline V lookup: CDR1 SGHTA, CDR2 FQGNSA. The CDR3 length is 12 residues.

This clonotype was seen many times. V gene TRBV3-1 combines with J gene TRBJ2-6; 7 positions match TRBD1. From germline, CDR1 is LGHDT and CDR2 YNNKEL (reference sequence). This CDR3 region has 12 residues. V dropped 2 bases and J dropped 15; count of bases not matched to a gene: 4. The CDR3 sequence is CASSQQGVDLTF. CDR3 nucleotides: TGTGCCAGCAGCCAACAGGGGGTGGACCTGACTTTC.